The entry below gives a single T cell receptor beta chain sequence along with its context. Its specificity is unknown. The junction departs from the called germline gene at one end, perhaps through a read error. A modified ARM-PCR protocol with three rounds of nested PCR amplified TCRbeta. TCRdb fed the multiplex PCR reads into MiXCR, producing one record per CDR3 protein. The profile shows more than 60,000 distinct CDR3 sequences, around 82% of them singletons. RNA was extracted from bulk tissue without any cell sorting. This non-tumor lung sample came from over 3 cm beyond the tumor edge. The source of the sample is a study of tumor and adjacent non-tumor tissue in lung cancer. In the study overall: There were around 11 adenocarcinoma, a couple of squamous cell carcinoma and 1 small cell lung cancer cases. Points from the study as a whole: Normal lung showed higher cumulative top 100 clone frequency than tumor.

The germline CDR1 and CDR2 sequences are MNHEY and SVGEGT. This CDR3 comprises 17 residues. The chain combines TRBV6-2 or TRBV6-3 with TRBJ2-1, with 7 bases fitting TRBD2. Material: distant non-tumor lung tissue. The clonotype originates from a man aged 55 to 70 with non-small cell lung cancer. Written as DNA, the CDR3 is TGTGCCAACAGTTACAATAAACGCGGGAGTTTCCCCCATGAGCAGTTCTTC. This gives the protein CANSYNKRGSFPHEQFF.